Listed below are T cell receptor beta chains from one sample, sequenced in a study of blood T cell repertoires in COVID-19. Assay: immunoSEQ multiplex PCR; the TCRdb copy retains only in-frame clones and omits some. The sample gives approximately 150,000 clones, approximately 88% of which show up once; 0.9% to 0.95% is in the top ten. Sequencing was carried out using peripheral blood. The receptors stem from a woman between 45 and 60 years old with acute or convalescent COVID-19. CDR3s include the opening cysteine and the closing phenylalanine or tryptophan. The order of the fields is CDR3 protein, CDR3 DNA, D gene, clone size, V gene, J gene. D genes are given only for firm matches. Part of the rows lack a size; the others show once, few, many or a class for expanded clones.

CARRLTGVSNYGYTF	TGCGCCAGACGGCTTACAGGGGTCTCTAACTATGGCTACACCTTC	TRBD1	.	TRBV10-1	TRBJ1-2
CASSYGWAGGEDTQYF	TGTGCCAGCAGTTACGGGTGGGCAGGGGGCGAAGATACGCAGTATTTT	TRBD1	.	TRBV6-5	TRBJ2-3
CASSIDSAQVGNTEAFF	TGTGCCAGTAGTATAGATTCGGCACAGGTAGGGAACACTGAAGCTTTCTTT	.	.	TRBV19	TRBJ1-1
CASSLPLDEQFF	TGCGCCAGCAGCTTGCCCCTCGATGAGCAGTTCTTC	.	.	TRBV5-1	TRBJ2-1
CASRPQGSGNTIYF	TGTGCCAGTAGACCACAGGGATCCGGAAACACCATATATTTT	.	once	TRBV19	TRBJ1-3
CAGNTNAGRWEKLFF	TGTGCCGGGAATACAAACGCGGGGCGGTGGGAAAAACTGTTTTTT	.	.	TRBV2	TRBJ1-4
CASSLNGQHDEQYF	TGCGCCAGCAGCTTGAACGGACAACACGACGAGCAGTACTTC	.	.	TRBV5-1	TRBJ2-7
CASRPHRAGEVYEQYF	TGCGCCAGCAGACCCCATAGAGCGGGAGAGGTGTACGAGCAGTACTTC	TRBD2	.	TRBV5-1	TRBJ2-7
CATRTGTMNTEAFF	TGTGCCACCAGGACAGGGACCATGAACACTGAAGCTTTCTTT	TRBD1	.	TRBV24-1	TRBJ1-1
CASRPMTGDEQYF	TGTGCCAGCAGACCCATGACAGGGGACGAGCAGTACTTC	TRBD1	.	TRBV11-2	TRBJ2-7
CATSDRGYEQYF	TGTGCCACCAGTGATCGGGGTTACGAGCAGTACTTC	.	.	TRBV24-1	TRBJ2-7
CASSLLEGSYNSPLHF	TGTGCCAGCAGCTTGTTAGAGGGCTCCTATAATTCACCCCTCCACTTT	.	few	TRBV5-6	TRBJ1-6
CASSVKTENTYEQYF	TGTGCCAGCAGCGTAAAGACAGAAAATACCTACGAGCAGTACTTC	.	.	TRBV9	TRBJ2-7
CASSLYAGTGNEKLFF	TGTGCCAGCAGTCTATACGCCGGGACAGGGAATGAAAAACTGTTTTTT	TRBD1	.	TRBV27	TRBJ1-4
CASSYSNRGCTPVGEQFF	TGTGCCAGCAGTTACTCGAACAGGGGCTGTACCCCCGTCGGTGAGCAGTTCTTC	TRBD1	once	TRBV6-7	TRBJ2-1
CASSLLRSNEKLFF	TGTGCCAGCAGCTTGTTACGGAGTAATGAAAAACTGTTTTTT	.	.	TRBV7-9	TRBJ1-4
CSVVRGHTEAFF	TGCAGCGTTGTGAGAGGGCACACTGAAGCTTTCTTT	.	.	TRBV29-1	TRBJ1-1
CASSGGPQSRNNEQFF	TGTGCCAGCAGTGGCGGGCCCCAGTCGCGAAACAATGAGCAGTTCTTC	.	.	TRBV6-1	TRBJ2-1
CASSPGPNTEAFF	TGCGCCAGCAGCCCTGGCCCGAACACTGAAGCTTTCTTT	.	.	TRBV5-1	TRBJ1-1
CATKPGHDSYEQYF	TGTGCCACTAAACCGGGACATGACTCCTACGAGCAGTACTTC	.	.	TRBV19	TRBJ2-7
CASTTGGNTEAFF	TGTGCCAGTACTACAGGGGGGAACACTGAAGCTTTCTTT	TRBD1	.	TRBV19	TRBJ1-1
CASSYSTDSNPEQYF	TGTGCCAGCAGTTACTCGACAGACAGCAATCCCGAGCAGTACTTC	.	.	TRBV6-6	TRBJ2-7
CASSLAGYGYTF	TGTGCCAGCAGTCTGGCGGGCTATGGCTACACCTTC	.	.	TRBV12-3/TRBV12-4	TRBJ1-2
CASSVGLGQQRSGANVLTF	TGTGCCAGCAGCGTAGGGTTGGGGCAACAGAGGTCTGGGGCCAACGTCCTGACTTTC	.	.	TRBV9	TRBJ2-6
CASSTRGTYGYTF	TGTGCCAGCAGTACTAGGGGGACATATGGCTACACCTTC	.	.	TRBV2	TRBJ1-2
CASSRLQGNYGYTF	TGTGCCAGCAGCCGGTTACAGGGGAACTATGGCTACACCTTC	TRBD1	.	TRBV27	TRBJ1-2
CASRIGVTEQFF	TGTGCCAGCAGGATAGGGGTCACTGAGCAGTTCTTC	.	.	TRBV6-5	TRBJ2-1
CASRSVGTGDTGELFF	TGCGCCAGCAGGAGTGTAGGGACAGGGGACACCGGGGAGCTGTTTTTT	TRBD1	.	TRBV5-1	TRBJ2-2
CAWSPDSVVDNEQFF	TGTGCCTGGAGTCCGGACAGTGTGGTAGACAATGAGCAGTTCTTC	.	.	TRBV30	TRBJ2-1
CASRQDGGNTEAFF	TGTGCCAGCAGACAAGACGGAGGGAACACTGAAGCTTTCTTT	.	.	TRBV2	TRBJ1-1
CASSPDQGATQPQHF	TGTGCCAGCAGCCCGGACCAGGGGGCGACTCAGCCCCAGCATTTT	TRBD1	.	TRBV7-6	TRBJ1-5
CASSPAGTGSNTGELFF	TGTGCCAGTAGTCCAGCCGGGACAGGATCGAACACCGGGGAGCTGTTTTTT	TRBD1	once	TRBV19	TRBJ2-2
CASSERTGGQLFF	TGTGCCAGCAGTGAAAGGACAGGGGGCCAACTGTTTTTT	TRBD1	.	TRBV6-1	TRBJ1-4
CAWSRTSGIADTQYF	TGTGCCTGGAGCCGGACTAGCGGGATAGCAGATACGCAGTATTTT	TRBD2	.	TRBV30	TRBJ2-3
CASSLDRGWEKLFF	TGTGCCAGCAGCTTAGACAGGGGGTGGGAAAAACTGTTTTTT	TRBD1	.	TRBV7-8	TRBJ1-4
CSAGDTLQGMLDTEAFF	TGCAGCGCTGGGGACACTTTACAGGGGATGTTAGACACTGAAGCTTTCTTT	TRBD1	.	TRBV29-1	TRBJ1-1
CASSRQDQPQHF	TGTGCCAGCAGTCGTCAGGATCAGCCCCAGCATTTT	.	.	TRBV7-8	TRBJ1-5
CASSWGGGRDNSPLHF	TGTGCCAGCAGCTGGGGAGGGGGTCGCGACAATTCACCCCTCCACTTT	.	.	TRBV7-9	TRBJ1-6
CASSDGGAVSYNEQFF	TGTGCCAGTAGTGACGGGGGGGCCGTGTCCTACAATGAGCAGTTCTTC	TRBD2	.	TRBV19	TRBJ2-1
CASSPSSHEQFF	TGTGCCAGCTCACCCTCCTCCCATGAGCAGTTCTTC	.	.	TRBV18	TRBJ2-1
CASSPRRTGNYGYTF	TGTGCCAGCAGCCCACGCAGGACAGGGAACTATGGCTACACCTTC	TRBD1	.	TRBV7-8	TRBJ1-2
CASSEIQGGNQPQHF	TGTGCCAGCAGTGAGATACAGGGGGGCAATCAGCCCCAGCATTTT	TRBD1	few	TRBV2	TRBJ1-5
CASSLGHSGGYTF	TGTGCCAGCAGTTTAGGACACTCGGGGGGCTACACCTTC	.	.	TRBV12-3/TRBV12-4	TRBJ1-2
CASSRVGVPSYEQYF	TGTGCCAGCAGCAGAGTAGGAGTCCCCTCCTACGAGCAGTACTTC	.	.	TRBV27	TRBJ2-7
CASTYLAGGPTGELFF	TGTGCCAGCACTTATCTAGCGGGAGGGCCCACCGGGGAGCTGTTTTTT	TRBD2	.	TRBV6-5	TRBJ2-2
CASSPDWFGGDQETQYF	TGCGCCAGCAGCCCCGATTGGTTCGGGGGGGATCAAGAGACCCAGTACTTC	TRBD2	.	TRBV5-1	TRBJ2-5
CASMAFLDELSGNTIYF	TGTGCCAGCATGGCCTTTCTAGATGAGCTCTCTGGAAACACCATATATTTT	.	.	TRBV2	TRBJ1-3
CASSYNRGSYEQYF	TGTGCCAGCAGTTACAACCGGGGCTCCTACGAGCAGTACTTC	.	.	TRBV6-5	TRBJ2-7